This T cell receptor (beta chain) comes out of a study of blood T cell repertoires in COVID-19. Here immunoSEQ multiplex PCR was the method, and the copy in TCRdb shows in-frame clones only, minus some. This table has about 71,000 clones, 75% to 90% appearing once. This CDR3 has 17 amino acids. V shed 0 bases, J shed 9 bases, and the junction held 13 bases outside the gene matches. Germline assignment: CDR1 LGHDT and CDR2 YNNKEL (reference sequence). The receptor comes from a man aged 45-60 years with acute or convalescent COVID-19. The source material was peripheral blood. The gene calls are TRBV3-1 (or the pseudogene TRBV3-2) and TRBJ2-1; 8 positions agree with TRBD2. The CDR3 DNA follows: TGTGCCAGCAGCCAAGATGTGGGAGAGCGGGAGTGCGGTGAGCAGTTCTTC. Its protein product is CASSQDVGERECGEQFF.